These 6 T cell receptor beta chains originate from one sample sequenced in a study of control samples from healthy donors and cancer patients. Using immunoSEQ multiplex PCR, the repertoire was profiled, and TCRdb retains in-frame clones only, with some absent. The table lists 70,000 to 95,000 clones, around 87% of them singletons. The sequenced material came from blood. These receptors came from a man in his fifties or sixties in good health.

The V gene is TRBV11-3, the J gene TRBJ1-4; D may be TRBD1 (5 bases). The CDR3 extends over 16 amino acids. Germline V lookup: CDR1 SGHNT, CDR2 YENEEA. Trimming stripped 4 bases from V and 4 bases from J, with 16 bases between. This CDR3 is CASSSPTGGYNEKLFF. The CDR3, as DNA: TGTGCCAGCAGCTCCCCTACTGGGGGATATAATGAAAAACTGTTTTTT.

The rearrangement links TRBV6-1 to TRBJ2-3; D gene uncertain. Germline V lookup: CDR1 MNHNS, CDR2 SASEGT. This CDR3 has 14 residues. With 2 bases removed from V and 2 bases from J, the gap between germline ends came to 8 bases. The CDR3 reads CASSENTFTDTQYF. The CDR3 coding sequence is TGTGCCAGCAGTGAAAATACCTTCACAGATACGCAGTATTTT.

The CDR3 bases are TGCAGCGTTTTACAGGGTGGGGACACTGAAGCTTTCTTT. It encodes CSVLQGGDTEAFF. The rearrangement joins TRBV29-1 to TRBJ1-1; D is perhaps TRBD1 (6 bases). This CDR3 contains 13 residues. Germline V CDR1 and CDR2: SQVTM, ANQGSEA. V lost 5 bases to trimming and J lost 3 bases, with 13 bases between them. The variable domain in full, with the rest retrieved from reference TRBV29-1 and TRBJ1-1, is SAVISQKPSRDICQRGTSLTIQCQVDSQVTMMFWYRQQPGQSLTLIATANQGSEATYESGFVIDKFPISRPNLTFSTLTVSNMSPEDSSIYLCSVLQGGDTEAFFGQGTRLTVV.

This chain links TRBV2 with TRBJ2-1; TRBD2 agrees at 12 bases. Trimming at V came to 8 bases and at J to 6 bases, leaving 11 bases not matched to a gene. The CDR3 runs 16 residues. Germline lookup yields CDR1 SNHLY and CDR2 FYNNEI. The CDR3, as DNA: TGTGCCAGCTCTCAAGGCCTAGCGGGAGGGCTCAATGAGCAGTTCTTC. Encoded protein: CASSQGLAGGLNEQFF. The whole variable domain, filled in from reference TRBV2 and TRBJ2-1, reads EPEVTQTPSHQVTQMGQEVILRCVPISNHLYFYWYRQILGQKVEFLVSFYNNEISEKSEIFDDQFSVERPDGSNFTLKIRSTKLEDSAMYFCASSQGLAGGLNEQFFGPGTRLTVL.

V usage is TRBV6-5 and J usage is TRBJ1-4, with a possible D match to TRBD1 (5 bases). The germline gives CDR1 MNHEY, CDR2 SVGAGI. V dropped 4 bases and J dropped 7 bases, with 16 bases sitting between them. CDR3 length: 15 amino acids. The CDR3 is CASSSLRAYGEKLFF. The CDR3 coding sequence is TGTGCCAGCAGTTCACTCAGGGCATACGGTGAAAAACTGTTTTTT.

This clone has only one observation. The chain combines TRBV19 with TRBJ1-2; D unresolved. CDR1 and CDR2 (germline): LNHDA, SQIVND (reference sequence). V shed 2 bases and J shed 5 bases, with 18 bases lying between them. CDR3 size: 16 residues. The CDR3: CASSIPGEPLTYGYTF. In nucleotides, the CDR3 is TGTGCCAGTAGTATACCGGGAGAGCCACTTACATATGGCTACACCTTC.